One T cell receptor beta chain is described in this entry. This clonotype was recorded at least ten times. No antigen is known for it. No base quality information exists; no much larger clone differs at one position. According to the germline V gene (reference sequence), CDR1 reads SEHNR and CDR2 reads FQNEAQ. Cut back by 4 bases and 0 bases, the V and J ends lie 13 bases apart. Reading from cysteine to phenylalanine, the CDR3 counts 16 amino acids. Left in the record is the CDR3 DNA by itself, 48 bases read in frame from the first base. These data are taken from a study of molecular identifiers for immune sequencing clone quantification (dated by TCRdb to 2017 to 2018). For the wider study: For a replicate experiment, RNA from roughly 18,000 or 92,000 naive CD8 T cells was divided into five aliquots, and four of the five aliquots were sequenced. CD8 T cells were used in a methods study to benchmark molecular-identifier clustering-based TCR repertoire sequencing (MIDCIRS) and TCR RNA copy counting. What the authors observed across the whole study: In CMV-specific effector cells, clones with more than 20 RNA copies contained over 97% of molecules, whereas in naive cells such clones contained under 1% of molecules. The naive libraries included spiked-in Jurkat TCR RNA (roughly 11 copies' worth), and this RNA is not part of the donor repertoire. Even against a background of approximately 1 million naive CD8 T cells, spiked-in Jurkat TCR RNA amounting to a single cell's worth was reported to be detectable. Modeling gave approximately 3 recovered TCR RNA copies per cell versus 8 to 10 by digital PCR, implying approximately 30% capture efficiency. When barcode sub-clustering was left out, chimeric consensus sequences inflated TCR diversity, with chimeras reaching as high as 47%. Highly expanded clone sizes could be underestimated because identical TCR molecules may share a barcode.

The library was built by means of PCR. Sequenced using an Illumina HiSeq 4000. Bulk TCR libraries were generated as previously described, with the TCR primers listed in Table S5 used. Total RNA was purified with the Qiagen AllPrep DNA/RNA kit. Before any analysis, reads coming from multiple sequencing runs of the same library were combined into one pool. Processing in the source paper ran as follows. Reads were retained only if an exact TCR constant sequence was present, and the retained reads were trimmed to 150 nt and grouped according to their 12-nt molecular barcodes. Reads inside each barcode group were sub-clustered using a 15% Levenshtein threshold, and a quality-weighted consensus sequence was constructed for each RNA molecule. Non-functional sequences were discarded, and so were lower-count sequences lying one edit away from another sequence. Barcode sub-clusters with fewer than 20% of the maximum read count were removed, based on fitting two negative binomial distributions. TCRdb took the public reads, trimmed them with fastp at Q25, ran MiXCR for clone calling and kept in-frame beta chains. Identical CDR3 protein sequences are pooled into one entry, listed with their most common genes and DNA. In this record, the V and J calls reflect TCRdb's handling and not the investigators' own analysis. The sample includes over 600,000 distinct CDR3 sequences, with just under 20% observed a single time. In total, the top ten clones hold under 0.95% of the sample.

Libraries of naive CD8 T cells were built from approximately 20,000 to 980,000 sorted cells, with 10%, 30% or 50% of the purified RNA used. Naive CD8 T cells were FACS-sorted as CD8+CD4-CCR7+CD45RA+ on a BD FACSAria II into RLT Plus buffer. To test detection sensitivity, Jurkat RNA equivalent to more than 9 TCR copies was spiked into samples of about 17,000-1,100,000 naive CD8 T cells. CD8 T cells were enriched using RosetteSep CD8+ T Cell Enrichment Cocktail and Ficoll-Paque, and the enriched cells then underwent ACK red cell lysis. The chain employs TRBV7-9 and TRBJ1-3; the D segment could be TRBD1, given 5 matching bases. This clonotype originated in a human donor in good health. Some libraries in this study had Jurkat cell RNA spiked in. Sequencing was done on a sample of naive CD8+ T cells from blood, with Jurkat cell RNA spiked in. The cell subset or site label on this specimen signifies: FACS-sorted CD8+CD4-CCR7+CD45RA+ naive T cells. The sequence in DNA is TGTGCCAGCAGCTCCAACAACAGGCTCTCTGGAAACACCATATATTTT. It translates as CASSSNNRLSGNTIYF.